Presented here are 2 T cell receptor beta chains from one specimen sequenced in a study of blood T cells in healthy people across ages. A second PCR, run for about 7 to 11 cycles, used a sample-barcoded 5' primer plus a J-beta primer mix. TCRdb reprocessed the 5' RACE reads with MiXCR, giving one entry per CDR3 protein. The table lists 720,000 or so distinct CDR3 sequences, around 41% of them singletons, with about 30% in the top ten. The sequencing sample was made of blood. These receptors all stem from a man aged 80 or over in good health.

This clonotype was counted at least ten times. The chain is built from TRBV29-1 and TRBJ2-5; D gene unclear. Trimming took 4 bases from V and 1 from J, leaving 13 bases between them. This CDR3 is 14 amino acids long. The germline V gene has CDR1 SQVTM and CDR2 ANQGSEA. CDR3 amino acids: CSVVLTLLQETQYF. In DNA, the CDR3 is TGCAGCGTTGTCCTCACACTCCTCCAAGAGACCCAGTACTTC.

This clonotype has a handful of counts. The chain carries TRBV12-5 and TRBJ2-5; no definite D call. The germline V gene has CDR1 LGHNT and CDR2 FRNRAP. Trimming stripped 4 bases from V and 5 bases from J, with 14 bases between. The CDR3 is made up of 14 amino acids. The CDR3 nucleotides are TGTGCTAGTGGTTCTTGGCAGGTTTCGGAGACCCAGTACTTC. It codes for CASGSWQVSETQYF.